The clone carrying this T cell receptor beta chain occurred many times. As yet, its antigen is unknown. The CDR3 runs 17 residues. The V and J ends lost 3 bases and 3 bases respectively, with 19 bases between them. TCRdb passed the RT-PCR reads through MiXCR, listing each CDR3 protein once. In the table there are fewer than 700,000 distinct CDR3 sequences, under 15% of which are singletons. This sample is drawn from a study of response to subunit inactivated influenza vaccine. Study-wide results and caveats: Seasonal influenza vaccination, on each occasion, was suggested by the authors to recruit few new T cells.

The sequence derives from a man aged 50-60 years who received an inactivated influenza vaccine. The specimen was PBMCs from blood, collected roughly 48 days after vaccination. This chain connects TRBV12-3 or TRBV12-4 to TRBJ2-3, with a weak D call TRBD1 (6 bases). CDR3 sequence: CASSFGSTGLVTDTQYF. The CDR3 DNA sequence: TGTGCCAGCAGTTTTGGTTCGACAGGCCTGGTTACAGATACGCAGTATTTT.